The next 22 T cell receptor beta chains were all read from a single sample in a study of CD8 T cells in Susac syndrome. Random hexamers were used to reverse transcribe about 0.5 to 1 ug of RNA. TCRdb fed the immunoSEQ multiplex PCR reads into MiXCR, producing one record per CDR3 protein. The sample yields approximately 220,000 distinct CDR3 sequences, 85% to 95% seen once. The sample was CD4+ T cells from PBMCs. The receptors come from a human donor with multiple sclerosis.

The rearrangement uses TRBV6-1 and TRBJ2-5, with D uncertain. The V gene's germline CDR1 is MNHNS and CDR2 SASEGT. V shed 4 bases and J shed 8 bases, with 5 bases lying between them. The CDR3 is 10 amino acids. CDR3 coding DNA: TGTGCCAGCAGTGTCGGAACCCAGTACTTC. Its translation: CASSVGTQYF.

V gene TRBV25-1 combines with J gene TRBJ1-5; 11 nucleotides align to TRBD1. Germline CDR1 and CDR2: MGHDK and SYGVNS. This CDR3 is 16 amino acids long. V lost 4 bases to trimming and J lost 4 bases; unmatched junction nucleotides: 6. This chain's CDR3 is CASSGAGTGGNQPQHF. The CDR3 nucleotides read TGTGCCAGCAGTGGGGCGGGGACAGGGGGGAATCAGCCCCAGCATTTT.

The rearrangement joins TRBV7-2 to TRBJ2-5, with D perhaps matching TRBD1 (5 bases). The CDR3 consists of 15 residues. Deletions cut 1 base from V and 1 base from J, with 10 bases between. Germline values: CDR1 SGHTA, CDR2 FQGNSA. The CDR3: CASSLVGQGQETQYF. CDR3 sequence (DNA): TGTGCCAGCAGCTTAGTGGGGCAGGGCCAAGAGACCCAGTACTTC.

The chain carries TRBV30 and TRBJ1-5; D is unresolved. Trimming removed 2 bases at V and 5 bases at J, with 10 bases between. The germline V gene has CDR1 GTSNPN and CDR2 SVGIG (reference sequence). This CDR3 comprises 13 residues. CDR3 coding DNA: TGTGCCTGGAGTCTAAGAGGAGATCAGCCCCAGCATTTT. Translated: CAWSLRGDQPQHF.

The chain recombines TRBV13 with TRBJ1-1; D unclear. This CDR3 has 16 residues. In germline, CDR1 is PRHDT, CDR2 FYEKMQ (reference sequence). V shed 1 base and J shed 2 bases, with 14 bases lying between them. This CDR3 is CASSLASLNFNTEAFF. The CDR3 DNA is TGTGCCAGCAGCTTAGCGTCCCTCAATTTCAACACTGAAGCTTTCTTT. The whole variable domain, remainder taken from reference TRBV13 and TRBJ1-1, is AAGVIQSPRHLIKEKRETATLKCYPIPRHDTVYWYQQGPGQDPQFLISFYEKMQSDKGSIPDRFSAQQFSDYHSELNMSSLELGDSALYFCASSLASLNFNTEAFFGQGTRLTVV.

The chain joins TRBV27 to TRBJ1-1, with D possibly matching TRBD1 (6 bases). Germline V gene lookup returns CDR1 MNHEY and CDR2 SMNVEV (reference sequence). The CDR3 has 14 residues. V lost 3 bases to trimming and J lost 1 base, with 9 bases between them. CDR3 sequence reads: CASSLGRGNTEAFF. DNA of the CDR3: TGTGCCAGCAGTTTGGGCAGGGGGAACACTGAAGCTTTCTTT.

The V and J genes are TRBV23-1 and TRBJ1-4; D possibly corresponds to TRBD1 (6 bases). TRBV23-1 has ORF status, its function being uncertain. V was cut by 3 bases and J by 0 bases, with 20 bases left in between. The CDR3 consists of 19 residues. This CDR3 is CASSHRQAQRSSTNEKLFF. CDR3 DNA: TGCGCCAGCAGTCACAGACAGGCCCAAAGAAGTTCAACTAATGAAAAACTGTTTTTT.

The chain has TRBV20-1 and TRBJ2-7; D perhaps matches TRBD2 (5 bases). CDR1 DFQATT and CDR2 SNEGSKA come from the germline V gene (reference sequence). The CDR3 loop spans 13 amino acids. Trimming left V 3 bases short and J 6 bases short, with 15 bases between. The CDR3 DNA follows: TGCAGTGCTAGGCGTCAGGCGGGTCGCGAGCAGTACTTC. Protein: CSARRQAGREQYF.

CDR3 region: CASTRTGNYGYTF. CDR3 DNA sequence: TGTGCCAGCACGAGGACGGGTAACTATGGCTACACCTTC. The V gene is TRBV6-5, the J gene TRBJ1-2; D gene ambiguous. V lost 7 bases and J lost 1, with 10 bases in between. This CDR3 region has 13 residues. The germline V gene has CDR1 MNHEY and CDR2 SVGAGI.

In nucleotides, the CDR3 is TGTGCCAGCAGCCAATTTAGTATTACCGGGGAGCTGTTTTTT. Translated: CASSQFSITGELFF. J is TRBJ2-2 and V is TRBV3-1; D is uncertain. The length of the CDR3 is 14 residues. The germline V gene encodes CDR1 LGHDT and CDR2 YNNKEL (reference sequence). The V end lost 2 bases, the J end lost 5 bases, and 9 bases lay between the germline ends.

The chain combines TRBV13 with TRBJ2-7; tentative D call: TRBD1 (7 bases). V was clipped by 3 bases and J by 3 bases, with 18 bases between them. The CDR3 consists of 16 residues. CDR1 is PRHDT and CDR2 is FYEKMQ in the germline V gene (reference sequence). CDR3 residues: CASSFSRGRLNYEQYV. The CDR3 nucleotides read TGTGCCAGCAGCTTTTCCAGGGGGAGGTTGAACTACGAGCAGTACGTC.

The rearrangement links TRBV19 to TRBJ2-3; D remains ambiguous. Per germline, CDR1 LNHDA and CDR2 SQIVND (reference sequence). The CDR3 totals 13 residues. V shed 3 bases and J shed 0 bases, with 4 bases lying between them. This CDR3 reads CASSMGSTDTQYF. CDR3 sequence (DNA): TGTGCCAGTAGTATGGGCAGCACAGATACGCAGTATTTT.

The V and J genes are TRBV29-1 and TRBJ2-7; possibly TRBD1 for D (5 bases). Trimming took 3 bases from V and 1 from J, leaving 13 bases between them. This CDR3 is built from 14 residues. The germline V gene has CDR1 SQVTM and CDR2 ANQGSEA. The CDR3 here is CSVDGAGTSYEQYF. In DNA, the CDR3 is TGCAGCGTTGATGGGGCAGGAACATCCTACGAGCAGTACTTC.

CDR3 sequence (DNA): TGCAGCGTGGCCTCTGCTGGGAGTCTGGAGACCCAGTACTTC. Its protein product is CSVASAGSLETQYF. This chain links TRBV29-1 with TRBJ2-5; a possible D gene is TRBD2 (5 bases). This CDR3 comprises 14 residues. V lost 6 bases, J lost 5 bases, and 19 bases lay in between. Germline V gene lookup returns CDR1 SQVTM and CDR2 ANQGSEA. Combining the CDR3 with reference TRBV29-1 and TRBJ2-5 gives the whole variable domain SAVISQKPSRDICQRGTSLTIQCQVDSQVTMMFWYRQQPGQSLTLIATANQGSEATYESGFVIDKFPISRPNLTFSTLTVSNMSPEDSSIYLCSVASAGSLETQYFGPGTRLLVL.

The chain links TRBV20-1 to TRBJ1-2; the D gene is possibly TRBD1 (5 bases). This CDR3 is built from 14 residues. Germline CDR1 reads DFQATT; CDR2 reads SNEGSKA (reference sequence). The V gene lost 0 bases and the J gene lost 0 bases, with 8 bases spanning the gap. The CDR3 nucleotides are TGCAGTGCTAGAGATAGGGGAGCTAACTATGGCTACACCTTC. Translated: CSARDRGANYGYTF.

V is TRBV20-1 and J is TRBJ1-6, with no clear D. There are 14 residues in the CDR3. The V gene lost 0 bases and the J gene lost 10 bases, with 13 bases spanning the gap. CDR1 is DFQATT, CDR2 SNEGSKA, per germline (reference sequence). CDR3 nucleotides: TGCAGTGCTAGAGATGGTCAGGTAGTATCACCCCTCCACTTT. Its translation is CSARDGQVVSPLHF.

This chain joins TRBV9 and TRBJ1-2; 8 nucleotides agree with TRBD1. V was pared by 2 bases and J by 3 bases, with 6 bases of the junction left unmatched. The germline V gene has CDR1 SGDLS and CDR2 YYNGEE. This CDR3 has 15 residues. Written as DNA, the CDR3 is TGTGCCAGCAGCGTTGTAGGACAGGGTGACTATGGCTACACCTTC. Its protein product is CASSVVGQGDYGYTF.

V gene TRBV7-3 combines with J gene TRBJ1-2; 8 nucleotides line up with TRBD1. Germline values: CDR1 SGHTA, CDR2 FQGTGA. The V and J ends lost 3 bases and 8 bases, in that order; junction bases with no gene match: 5. The CDR3 covers 13 residues. The CDR3: CASSLDREDGYTF. As DNA, the CDR3 is TGTGCCAGCAGCTTGGACAGGGAGGACGGCTACACCTTC. Filled out from reference TRBV7-3 and TRBJ1-2, the complete variable domain reads GAGVSQTPSNKVTEKGKYVELRCDPISGHTALYWYRQSLGQGPEFLIYFQGTGAADDSGLPNDRFFAVRPEGSVSTLKIQRTERGDSAVYLCASSLDREDGYTFGSGTRLTVV.

The chain employs TRBV29-1 and TRBJ2-3, with D perhaps TRBD1 or TRBD2 (6 bases each). The V end was cut by 1 base, the J end by 4 bases, with 12 bases between. Germline V lookup: CDR1 SQVTM, CDR2 ANQGSEA. The length of the CDR3 is 14 residues. CDR3 in amino acids: CSVEVGGTPDTQYF. The CDR3 bases are TGCAGCGTTGAAGTAGGGGGGACCCCAGATACGCAGTATTTT.

The chain links TRBV29-1 to TRBJ1-1; D is uncertain. This CDR3 spans 14 amino acids. CDR1 SQVTM and CDR2 ANQGSEA come from the germline V gene. With 1 base removed from V and 0 bases from J, the gap between germline ends came to 9 bases. CDR3: CSVEATPMNTEAFF. Written as DNA, the CDR3 is TGCAGCGTTGAAGCCACGCCAATGAACACTGAAGCTTTCTTT.

This clonotype was detected only once. The chain is built from TRBV12-3 or TRBV12-4 and TRBJ1-5; D not certain. V lost 5 bases and J lost 5, with 10 bases in between. This CDR3 is 13 amino acids long. The CDR3 reads CASSPGRYQPQHF. The CDR3 DNA is TGTGCCAGCAGTCCTGGCAGGTATCAGCCCCAGCATTTT.

The chain couples TRBV4-2 to TRBJ1-5, with 9 bases fitting TRBD1. V lost 2 bases to trimming and J lost 4 bases; unmatched junction nucleotides: 12. The CDR3 contains 18 residues. CDR1 is LGHNA, CDR2 YNFKEQ, per germline. CDR3 coding DNA: TGTGCCAGCAGCCAACGATGGGGACAGGGCTTGGCTAATCAGCCCCAGCATTTT. Its protein is CASSQRWGQGLANQPQHF.